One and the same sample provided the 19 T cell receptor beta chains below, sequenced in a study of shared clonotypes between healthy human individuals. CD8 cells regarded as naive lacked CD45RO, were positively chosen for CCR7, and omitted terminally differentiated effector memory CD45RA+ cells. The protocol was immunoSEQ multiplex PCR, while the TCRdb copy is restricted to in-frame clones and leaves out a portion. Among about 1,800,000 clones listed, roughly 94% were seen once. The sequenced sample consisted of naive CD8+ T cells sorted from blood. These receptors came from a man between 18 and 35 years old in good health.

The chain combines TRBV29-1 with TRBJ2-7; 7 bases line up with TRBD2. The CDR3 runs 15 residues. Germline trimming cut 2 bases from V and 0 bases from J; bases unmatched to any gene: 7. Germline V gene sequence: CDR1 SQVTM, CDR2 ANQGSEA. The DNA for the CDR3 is TGCAGCGTTGAATTAACTAGCGACCCCTCCTACGAGCAGTACTTC. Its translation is CSVELTSDPSYEQYF.

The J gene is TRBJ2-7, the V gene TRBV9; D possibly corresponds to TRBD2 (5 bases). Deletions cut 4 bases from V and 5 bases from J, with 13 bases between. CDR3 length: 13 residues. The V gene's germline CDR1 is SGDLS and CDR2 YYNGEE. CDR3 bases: TGTGCCAGCAGCCCCAAGAGGGAACACGAGCAGTACTTC. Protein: CASSPKREHEQYF.

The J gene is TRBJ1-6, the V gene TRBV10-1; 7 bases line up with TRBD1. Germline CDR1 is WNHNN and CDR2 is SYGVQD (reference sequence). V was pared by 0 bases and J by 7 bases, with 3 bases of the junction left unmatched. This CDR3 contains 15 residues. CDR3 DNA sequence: TGCGCCAGCAGTGAGTCGACAGGGTACAATTCACCCCTCCACTTT. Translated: CASSESTGYNSPLHF.

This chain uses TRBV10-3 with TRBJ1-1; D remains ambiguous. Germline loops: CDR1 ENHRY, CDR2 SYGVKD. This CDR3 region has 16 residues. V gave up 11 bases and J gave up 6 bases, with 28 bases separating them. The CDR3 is CAATVAEGEASAEAFF. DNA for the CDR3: TGTGCCGCCACTGTGGCGGAGGGAGAGGCTAGCGCTGAAGCTTTCTTT.

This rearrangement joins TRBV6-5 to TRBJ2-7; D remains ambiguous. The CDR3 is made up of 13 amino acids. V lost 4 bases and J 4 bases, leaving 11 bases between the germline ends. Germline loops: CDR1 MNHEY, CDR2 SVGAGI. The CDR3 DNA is TGTGCCAGCAGTTGGGTGGGTGGTTACGAGCAGTACTTC. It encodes CASSWVGGYEQYF.

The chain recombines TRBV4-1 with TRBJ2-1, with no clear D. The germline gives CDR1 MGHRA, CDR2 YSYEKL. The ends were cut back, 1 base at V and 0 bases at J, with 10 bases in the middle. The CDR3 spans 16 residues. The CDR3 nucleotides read TGCGCCAGCAGCCAAGTGGATACCAGCTCCTACAATGAGCAGTTCTTC. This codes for CASSQVDTSSYNEQFF.

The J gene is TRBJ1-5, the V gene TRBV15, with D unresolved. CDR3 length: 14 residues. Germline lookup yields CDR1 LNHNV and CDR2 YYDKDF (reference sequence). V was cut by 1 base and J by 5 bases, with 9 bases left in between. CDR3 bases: TGTGCCACCAGCAGAGGGTCGGAGGATCAGCCCCAGCATTTT. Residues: CATSRGSEDQPQHF.

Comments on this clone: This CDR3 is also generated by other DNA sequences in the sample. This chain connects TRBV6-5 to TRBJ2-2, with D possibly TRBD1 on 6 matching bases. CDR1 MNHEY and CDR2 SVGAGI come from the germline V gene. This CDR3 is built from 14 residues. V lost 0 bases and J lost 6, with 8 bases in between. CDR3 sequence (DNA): TGTGCCAGCAGTTACTCGCAGGGGCCCGGGGAGCTGTTTTTT. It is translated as CASSYSQGPGELFF.

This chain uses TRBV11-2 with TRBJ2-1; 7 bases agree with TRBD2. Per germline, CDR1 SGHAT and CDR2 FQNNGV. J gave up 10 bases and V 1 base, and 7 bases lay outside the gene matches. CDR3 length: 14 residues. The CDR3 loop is CASSLGWGRDEQFF. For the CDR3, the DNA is TGTGCCAGCAGCTTAGGTTGGGGGAGGGACGAGCAGTTCTTC.

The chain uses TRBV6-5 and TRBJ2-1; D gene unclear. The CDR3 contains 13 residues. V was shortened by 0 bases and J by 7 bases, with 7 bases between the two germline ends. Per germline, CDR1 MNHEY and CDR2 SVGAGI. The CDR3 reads CASSYSKANEQFF. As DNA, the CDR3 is TGTGCCAGCAGTTACTCTAAGGCAAATGAGCAGTTCTTC.

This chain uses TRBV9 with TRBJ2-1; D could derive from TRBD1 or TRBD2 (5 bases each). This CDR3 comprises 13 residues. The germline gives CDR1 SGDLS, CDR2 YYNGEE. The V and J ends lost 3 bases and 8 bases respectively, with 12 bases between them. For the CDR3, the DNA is TGTGCCAGCAGCGCCGGAGGCAGGGATGAGCAGTTCTTC. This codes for CASSAGGRDEQFF.

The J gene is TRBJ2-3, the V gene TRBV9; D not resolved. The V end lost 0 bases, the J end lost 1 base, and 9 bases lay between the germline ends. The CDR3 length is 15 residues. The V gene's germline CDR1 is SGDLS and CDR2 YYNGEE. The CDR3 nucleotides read TGTGCCAGCAGCGTAGCTGACTTAGGCACAGATACGCAGTATTTT. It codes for CASSVADLGTDTQYF.

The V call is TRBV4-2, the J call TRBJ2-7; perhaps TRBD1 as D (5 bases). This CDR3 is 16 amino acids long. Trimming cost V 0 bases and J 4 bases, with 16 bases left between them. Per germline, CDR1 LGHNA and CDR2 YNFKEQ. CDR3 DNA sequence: TGTGCCAGCAGCCAAGATGGGGCGGACCCTGTGTACGAGCAGTACTTC. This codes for CASSQDGADPVYEQYF.

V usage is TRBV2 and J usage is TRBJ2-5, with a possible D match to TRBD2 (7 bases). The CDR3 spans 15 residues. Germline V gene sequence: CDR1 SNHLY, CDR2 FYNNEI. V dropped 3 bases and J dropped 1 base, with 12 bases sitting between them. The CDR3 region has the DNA TGTGCCAGCAGTGAGGGGAGGGGGGCCCAAGAGACCCAGTACTTC. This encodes CASSEGRGAQETQYF. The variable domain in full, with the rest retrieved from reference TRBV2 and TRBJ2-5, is EPEVTQTPSHQVTQMGQEVILRCVPISNHLYFYWYRQILGQKVEFLVSFYNNEISEKSEIFDDQFSVERPDGSNFTLKIRSTKLEDSAMYFCASSEGRGAQETQYFGPGTRLLVL.

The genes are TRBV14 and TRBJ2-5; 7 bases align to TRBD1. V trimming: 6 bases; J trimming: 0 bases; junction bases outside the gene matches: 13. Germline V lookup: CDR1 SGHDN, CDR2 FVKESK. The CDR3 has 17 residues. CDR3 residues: CASSVTGALRYQETQYF. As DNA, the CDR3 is TGTGCCAGCAGTGTCACAGGGGCGCTCAGGTACCAAGAGACCCAGTACTTC.

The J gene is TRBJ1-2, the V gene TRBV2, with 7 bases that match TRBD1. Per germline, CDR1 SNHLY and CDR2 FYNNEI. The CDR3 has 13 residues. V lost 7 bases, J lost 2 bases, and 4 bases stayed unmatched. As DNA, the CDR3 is TGTGCCAGCATACGGGACAGCAACTATGGCTACACCTTC. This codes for CASIRDSNYGYTF.

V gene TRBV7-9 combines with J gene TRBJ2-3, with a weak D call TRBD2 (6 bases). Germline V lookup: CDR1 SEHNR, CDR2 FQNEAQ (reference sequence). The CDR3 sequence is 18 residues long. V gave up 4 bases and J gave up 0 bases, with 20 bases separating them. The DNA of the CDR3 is TGTGCCAGCAGCTCCACTATACTGACTGGGACTAGCACAGATACGCAGTATTTT. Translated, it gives CASSSTILTGTSTDTQYF.

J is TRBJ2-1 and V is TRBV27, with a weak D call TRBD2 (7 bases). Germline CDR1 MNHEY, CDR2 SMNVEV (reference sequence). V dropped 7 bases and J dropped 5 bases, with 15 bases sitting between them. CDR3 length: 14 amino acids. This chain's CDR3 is CASTKGGYHNEQFF. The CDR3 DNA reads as TGTGCCAGCACCAAGGGGGGGTACCACAATGAGCAGTTCTTC.

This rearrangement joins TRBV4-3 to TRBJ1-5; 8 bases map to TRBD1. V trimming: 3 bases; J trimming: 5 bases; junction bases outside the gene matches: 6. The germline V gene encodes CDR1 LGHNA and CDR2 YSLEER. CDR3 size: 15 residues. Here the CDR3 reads CASSHDRGRDQPQHF. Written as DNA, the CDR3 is TGCGCCAGCAGCCACGACAGGGGACGGGATCAGCCCCAGCATTTT.